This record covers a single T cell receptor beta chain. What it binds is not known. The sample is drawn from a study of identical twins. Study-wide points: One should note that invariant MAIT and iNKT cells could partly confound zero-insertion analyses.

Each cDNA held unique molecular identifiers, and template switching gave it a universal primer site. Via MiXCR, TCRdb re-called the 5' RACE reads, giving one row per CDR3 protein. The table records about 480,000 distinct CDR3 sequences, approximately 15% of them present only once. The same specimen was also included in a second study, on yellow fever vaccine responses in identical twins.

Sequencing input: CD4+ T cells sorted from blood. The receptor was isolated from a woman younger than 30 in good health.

The CDR3: CASRARTGDTQYF. CDR3 bases: TGTGCCAGCAGAGCGAGGACGGGGGATACGCAGTATTTT. This chain connects TRBV6-1 to TRBJ2-3, with a tentative D call TRBD2 (5 bases). This CDR3 contains 13 residues. V lost 6 bases, J lost 6 bases, and 13 bases lay in between. Germline CDR1 is MNHNS and CDR2 is SASEGT.